The 32 T cell receptor beta chains presented below share a single source sample, sequenced in a study of blood T cell repertoires in COVID-19. The data were produced by immunoSEQ multiplex PCR, yet TCRdb's version contains in-frame clones alone and is incomplete. The data show 450,000 or so clones, roughly 89% seen once. Material for sequencing was peripheral blood. Receptors were obtained from a man aged 18 to 29 with COVID-19, enrolled during active disease.

The gene calls are TRBV4-2 and TRBJ2-7, with TRBD2 identical over 10 bases. CDR1 and CDR2 from the germline V gene are LGHNA and YNFKEQ. This CDR3 is built from 16 residues. The trim removed 0 bases at V and 3 bases at J, leaving 5 bases unmatched. The CDR3 DNA reads TGTGCCAGCAGCCAAGATCGGACTAGCGGACTCTACGAGCAGTACTTC. Translating it yields CASSQDRTSGLYEQYF.

This sequence joins TRBV12-3 or TRBV12-4 and TRBJ2-1; D is possibly TRBD1 (6 bases). Trimming took 6 bases from V and 9 from J, leaving 9 bases between them. This CDR3 comprises 11 residues. The CDR3: CASRLTGEQFF. CDR3 bases: TGTGCCAGCAGACTGACAGGTGAGCAGTTCTTC.

The DNA for the CDR3 is TGTGCCAGCAGCTTAGCGACACCCGAGCAGTACTTC. It yields the protein CASSLATPEQYF. This chain links TRBV7-9 with TRBJ2-7; D is uncertain. This CDR3 has 12 amino acids. The germline CDR1 and CDR2 sequences are SEHNR and FQNEAQ (reference sequence). The germline V and J ends were trimmed by 0 bases and 6 bases, with 6 bases remaining between them. The full variable domain, with the rest looked up from reference TRBV7-9 and TRBJ2-7, is DTGVSQNPRHKITKRGQNVTFRCDPISEHNRLYWYRQTLGQGPEFLTYFQNEAQLEKSRLLSDRFSAERPKGSFSTLEIQRTEQGDSAMYLCASSLATPEQYFGPGTRLTVT.

The V gene is TRBV5-1, the J gene TRBJ2-2, with 8 bases fitting TRBD1. The length of the CDR3 is 14 residues. V shed 7 bases, J shed 7 bases, and the junction held 9 bases outside the gene matches. Looked up from germline, CDR1 is SGHRS and CDR2 is YFSETQ. This CDR3 reads CASGQQGVYGELFF. CDR3 DNA: TGCGCCAGCGGGCAACAGGGGGTTTACGGGGAGCTGTTTTTT.

The CDR3 DNA reads as TGTGCCAGCAGCTGGGGGGGATCAACGAAAGAGACCCAGTACTTC. Residues: CASSWGGSTKETQYF. The chain employs TRBV2 and TRBJ2-5; 7 bases are shared with TRBD2. V gave up 6 bases and J gave up 3 bases; unmatched junction bases: 10. This CDR3 contains 15 residues. The V gene's germline CDR1 is SNHLY and CDR2 FYNNEI. The complete variable domain, with remaining parts taken from reference TRBV2 and TRBJ2-5, reads EPEVTQTPSHQVTQMGQEVILRCVPISNHLYFYWYRQILGQKVEFLVSFYNNEISEKSEIFDDQFSVERPDGSNFTLKIRSTKLEDSAMYFCASSWGGSTKETQYFGPGTRLLVL.

This chain uses TRBV5-1 with TRBJ2-3; TRBD2 aligns across 8 bases. V was pared by 5 bases and J by 0 bases, with 2 bases of the junction left unmatched. Germline V gene data show CDR1 as SGHRS and CDR2 as YFSETQ. This CDR3 has 14 residues. CDR3 nucleotides: TGCGCCAGCAGATTAGCGGGGAGCACAGATACGCAGTATTTT. Protein: CASRLAGSTDTQYF.

The CDR3 reads CASSWRTGGNLGTGELFF. The CDR3 coding sequence is TGTGCCAGCTCATGGAGGACAGGGGGGAATTTGGGCACCGGGGAGCTGTTTTTT. The rearrangement uses TRBV27 and TRBJ2-2, with 10 positions matching TRBD1. The CDR3 sequence is 18 residues long. With 8 bases clipped from V and 4 bases from J, the junction kept 16 bases outside the gene matches. Germline CDR1 MNHEY, CDR2 SMNVEV (reference sequence).

This chain connects TRBV28 to TRBJ2-7; D perhaps matches TRBD2 (5 bases). Per germline, CDR1 MDHEN and CDR2 SYDVKM. Trimming took off 5 bases at V and 2 bases at J, with 16 bases between the two ends. The CDR3 sequence is 15 residues long. Written as DNA, the CDR3 is TGTGCCAGCAGTCTATCAATCGGGATTGCCTACGAGCAGTACTTC. Translated, it gives CASSLSIGIAYEQYF.

This clone was counted a single time. Its ends do not fully match the called genes, so a read error is possible. The chain carries TRBV19 and TRBJ1-1; TRBD1 might be the D (6 bases). Germline CDR1 and CDR2: LNHDA and SQIVND (reference sequence). The CDR3 spans 15 residues. CDR3 in amino acids: CASSMMGAAPSRLIF. In DNA, the CDR3 is TGTGCCAGTAGTATGATGGGGGCGGCCCCCTCCCGGCTGATCTTT.

V gene TRBV3-1 (or the pseudogene TRBV3-2) combines with J gene TRBJ1-2, with TRBD1 as a possible D gene (6 bases). The germline CDR1 and CDR2 sequences are LGHDT and YNNKEL (reference sequence). This CDR3 is built from 15 residues. Trimming shortened V by 4 bases and J by 0 bases, and 12 bases separated the two germline ends. CDR3 amino acids: CASSPTQGPNYGYTF. In DNA form, the CDR3 reads TGTGCCAGCAGCCCAACACAGGGTCCTAACTATGGCTACACCTTC.

This clone was picked up a small number of times. The genes are TRBV3-1 (or the pseudogene TRBV3-2) and TRBJ2-1; 10 nucleotides align to TRBD2. Trimming removed 4 bases from V and 14 bases from J; junction bases left unmatched: 8. The CDR3 loop spans 13 amino acids. Germline V gene data show CDR1 as LGHDT and CDR2 as YNNKEL (reference sequence). The CDR3 DNA is TGTGCCAGCAGCCCTCTAGCGGGGGAGGGGAAGTTCTTC. Translating gives CASSPLAGEGKFF.

J is TRBJ2-1 and V is TRBV5-5, with TRBD2 matching over 7 bases. The CDR3 runs to 17 residues. V lost 4 bases, J lost 8 bases, and 18 bases stayed unmatched. Germline values: CDR1 SGHKS, CDR2 YYEKEE (reference sequence). The CDR3 coding sequence is TGTGCCAGCAGCCCCCGTACTTCCGGACTAGGTTTCCATGAGCAGTTCTTC. Translation gives CASSPRTSGLGFHEQFF.

V gene TRBV30 combines with J gene TRBJ2-7, with D possibly matching TRBD1 (5 bases). The CDR3 covers 14 residues. Germline CDR1 GTSNPN, CDR2 SVGIG (reference sequence). The V end was cut by 6 bases, the J end by 3 bases, with 18 bases between. CDR3 protein: CACQGCKDDYEQYF. As DNA, the CDR3 is TGTGCCTGTCAGGGCTGTAAGGACGACTACGAGCAGTACTTC.

The chain recombines TRBV4-2 with TRBJ2-7; possibly TRBD1 for D (6 bases). V lost 2 bases, J lost 2 bases, and 13 bases lay in between. CDR3 length: 15 amino acids. Germline assignment: CDR1 LGHNA and CDR2 YNFKEQ. The CDR3 DNA sequence: TGTGCCAGCAGCCAAATCCAGGGGTCAACCTACGAGCAGTACTTC. Translating it yields CASSQIQGSTYEQYF.

The V call is TRBV29-1, the J call TRBJ1-4; possible D gene TRBD1, 6 bases. This CDR3 region has 13 residues. CDR1 and CDR2 (germline): SQVTM, ANQGSEA. V was pared by 7 bases and J by 2 bases, with 11 bases between. In nucleotides, the CDR3 is TGCAGCGCATCCAGGGGCACTAATGAAAAACTGTTTTTT. It is translated as CSASRGTNEKLFF.

A few counts support this clone. The chain links TRBV6-5 to TRBJ2-2; D is possibly TRBD2 (5 bases). Germline V gene sequence: CDR1 MNHEY, CDR2 SVGAGI. The V and J ends lost 7 bases and 4 bases respectively, with 7 bases between them. This CDR3 has 12 residues. The CDR3 DNA sequence: TGTGCCAGCAAGGCGGGCACCGGGGAGCTGTTTTTT. It specifies CASKAGTGELFF.

This chain's CDR3 is CASSPGDSNMIGDTQYF. CDR3 coding DNA: TGTGCCAGCAGCCCCGGGGACTCGAATATGATAGGAGATACGCAGTATTTT. The chain joins TRBV28 to TRBJ2-3, with D perhaps TRBD2 (6 bases). Germline V gene sequence: CDR1 MDHEN, CDR2 SYDVKM. Trimming pared 6 bases from V and 5 bases from J, leaving 24 bases between. The CDR3 contains 17 residues.

The chain has TRBV15 and TRBJ2-7; D remains unclear. V was cut by 5 bases and J by 3 bases, with 11 bases left in between. CDR1 LNHNV and CDR2 YYDKDF come from the germline V gene (reference sequence). CDR3 length equals 13 residues. CDR3 nucleotide sequence: TGTGCCACCAGCGCCCTAGGCGGCTACGAGCAGTACTTC. This translates into CATSALGGYEQYF. Supplemented by reference TRBV15 and TRBJ2-7, the full variable domain reads DAMVIQNPRYQVTQFGKPVTLSCSQTLNHNVMYWYQQKSSQAPKLLFHYYDKDFNNEADTPDNFQSRRPNTSFCFLDIRSPGLGDTAMYLCATSALGGYEQYFGPGTRLTVT.

The chain joins TRBV2 to TRBJ1-2, with 9 bases lining up with TRBD1. Germline CDR1 and CDR2: SNHLY and FYNNEI. Germline trimming cut 1 base from V and 6 bases from J; bases unmatched to any gene: 3. This CDR3 spans 14 amino acids. The CDR3 DNA follows: TGTGCCAGCAGTGAAGACAGGGGGCATGATGGCTACACCTTC. Translation gives CASSEDRGHDGYTF.

This chain uses TRBV20-1 with TRBJ2-7; tentative D call: TRBD1 (6 bases). The germline V and J ends were trimmed by 3 bases and 9 bases, with 15 bases remaining between them. Per the germline V gene, CDR1 is DFQATT and CDR2 is SNEGSKA (reference sequence). The CDR3 totals 12 residues. The CDR3 DNA reads as TGCAGTGCTAGTGCTGGCGGCAGGGGGCAGTACTTC. Translation: CSASAGGRGQYF.

This clone came up once. This chain uses TRBV5-4 with TRBJ2-6; TRBD1 matches at 10 bases. J was trimmed by 4 bases and V by 3 bases; bases with no gene match: 7. Germline assignment: CDR1 SGHNT and CDR2 YYREEE (reference sequence). CDR3 size: 17 residues. CDR3 sequence reads: CASSSGQGMRGANVLTF. Here the CDR3 DNA reads TGTGCCAGCAGCTCGGGACAGGGGATGAGAGGGGCCAACGTCCTGACTTTC.

V is TRBV7-5 and J is TRBJ1-1. TRBV7-5 is marked as a pseudogene. The CDR3 is 15 amino acids. CDR3 amino acids: CVRSLARRENTEAFF. CDR3 in DNA: TGTGTCAGAAGCTTAGCGAGGAGGGAGAACACTGAAGCTTTCTTT.

V gene TRBV2 combines with J gene TRBJ1-2; no clear D. Germline CDR1 SNHLY, CDR2 FYNNEI. V lost 6 bases and J lost 4, with 15 bases in between. The length of the CDR3 is 14 residues. CDR3 sequence: CASSQRGRSYGYTF. DNA of the CDR3: TGTGCCAGCAGCCAGAGAGGCAGATCCTATGGCTACACCTTC. The full variable domain, in which reference TRBV2 and TRBJ1-2 provide the parts outside the CDR3, is EPEVTQTPSHQVTQMGQEVILRCVPISNHLYFYWYRQILGQKVEFLVSFYNNEISEKSEIFDDQFSVERPDGSNFTLKIRSTKLEDSAMYFCASSQRGRSYGYTFGSGTRLTVV.

This chain uses TRBV4-1 with TRBJ2-7; D not resolved. Trimming left V 1 base short and J 1 base short, with 5 bases between. CDR3 length equals 13 residues. CDR1 and CDR2 from the germline V gene are MGHRA and YSYEKL. The CDR3 loop is CASSQGRSYEQYF. The CDR3 nucleotides are TGCGCCAGCAGCCAAGGGCGGTCCTACGAGCAGTACTTC.

The chain links TRBV7-9 to TRBJ1-1; D is unclear. V was shortened by 5 bases and J by 5 bases, with 15 bases between the two germline ends. This CDR3 contains 14 residues. Germline CDR1 is SEHNR and CDR2 is FQNEAQ (reference sequence). The CDR3 coding sequence is TGTGCCAGCAGCGTAACATACGGAGGGACTGAAGCTTTCTTT. As protein: CASSVTYGGTEAFF.

J is TRBJ2-5 and V is TRBV5-1; maybe TRBD2 (6 bases). Germline loops: CDR1 SGHRS, CDR2 YFSETQ. The length of the CDR3 is 14 residues. Trimming left V 0 bases short and J 4 bases short, with 10 bases between. CDR3 DNA: TGCGCCAGCAGCTTGGTTGGGACTTCAGAGACCCAGTACTTC. Its translation: CASSLVGTSETQYF. Complete variable domain (other parts from reference TRBV5-1 and TRBJ2-5): KAGVTQTPRYLIKTRGQQVTLSCSPISGHRSVSWYQQTPGQGLQFLFEYFSETQRNKGNFPGRFSGRQFSNSRSEMNVSTLELGDSALYLCASSLVGTSETQYFGPGTRLLVL.

A note on this clone: One end of the junction fails to match germline, which may point to a read error. The rearrangement links TRBV7-7 to TRBJ2-7; 9 bases are shared with TRBD1. Germline V gene data show CDR1 as SSHAT and CDR2 as FNYEAQ (reference sequence). The CDR3 contains 15 residues. The CDR3 nucleotides read TGTGCTAGCAGCCCCGGGACAGGGAGAGTTGGCGAGCAGTACTTC. This translates into CASSPGTGRVGEQYF.

J is TRBJ1-5 and V is TRBV27; tentatively, D is TRBD1 (6 bases). This CDR3 region has 16 residues. From germline, CDR1 is MNHEY and CDR2 SMNVEV (reference sequence). Trimming took off 3 bases at V and 1 base at J, with 13 bases between the two ends. The CDR3 protein is CASSLGQGFSNQPQHF. Here the CDR3 DNA reads TGTGCCAGCAGTTTGGGGCAGGGGTTCAGCAATCAGCCCCAGCATTTT.

V usage is TRBV3-1 (or the pseudogene TRBV3-2) and J usage is TRBJ1-1; TRBD1 agrees at 8 bases. With 1 base clipped from V and 5 bases from J, the junction kept 6 bases outside the gene matches. The germline V gene encodes CDR1 LGHDT and CDR2 YNNKEL (reference sequence). The CDR3 covers 15 residues. The CDR3 here is CASSQGQGAYTEAFF. The CDR3 DNA reads as TGTGCCAGCAGCCAAGGGCAGGGGGCATATACTGAAGCTTTCTTT.

In this sample, this clone turned up once. The rearrangement uses TRBV21-1 and TRBJ2-1; no DNA check was done on the table's D call, TRBD1. TRBV21-1 is designated a pseudogene. CDR3 length equals 14 residues. Here the CDR3 DNA reads TGTGCCAGCAGCAAAGGACAGGGCGGGAATGAGCAGTTCTTC. Translating gives CASSKGQGGNEQFF.

Here the CDR3 reads CASSYSTSGGYHEQYF. The CDR3 DNA reads TGTGCCAGCAGTTACTCGACTAGCGGGGGATATCACGAGCAGTACTTC. The chain uses TRBV6-5 and TRBJ2-7; TRBD2 matches 12 bases. CDR1 is MNHEY, CDR2 SVGAGI, per germline. V gave up 0 bases and J gave up 5 bases; unmatched junction bases: 5. The CDR3 has 16 amino acids.

This chain uses TRBV29-1 with TRBJ2-7; D gene unclear. Germline values: CDR1 SQVTM, CDR2 ANQGSEA. The CDR3 length is 10 residues. Trimming stripped 4 bases from V and 7 bases from J, with 8 bases between. CDR3 in amino acids: CSVVLVEQYF. CDR3 coding DNA: TGCAGCGTTGTCCTAGTAGAGCAGTACTTC.